This T cell receptor (beta chain) emerged from a study of monozygotic twins with inflammatory bowel disease. On this clonotype itself: What it recognizes is unknown.

Germline CDR1 and CDR2: SGHAT and FQNNGV. The length of the CDR3 is 18 residues. A 6-nucleotide sample barcode was carried by the UMIs, which template switching added. After re-calling the 5' RACE reads, TCRdb lists one entry per CDR3 protein, DNA absent. The sample table sets out approximately 390,000 distinct CDR3 sequences. Study conclusions and caveats: Compared with healthy co-twins, IBD patients showed reduced TCRbeta repertoire diversity by inverse Simpson. There were differing immunosuppressive treatments, which may have added variability to patient repertoires.

V gene TRBV11-2 combines with J gene TRBJ2-2; TCRdb names TRBD2, which stays unverified in the absence of DNA. The receptor was isolated from a human donor with ulcerative colitis or Crohn's disease, or a healthy co-twin of an affected twin (not recorded which). Sequencing was carried out using blood. The CDR3 is CASSRGLGAGGLSGELFF.